The T cell receptor beta chain under discussion was sequenced for a study of CD8 T cells in Susac syndrome. Negative isolation yielded CD4+ and CD8+ T cells, and FACS enriched TEMRA cells. Random hexamers primed reverse transcription of about 0.5 to 1 ug RNA. Amplification of TCR beta CDR3 spanned 54 Vbeta and 13 Jbeta via immunoSEQ multiplex PCR. TCRdb ran MiXCR on the immunoSEQ multiplex PCR reads and lists one entry per CDR3 protein. The sample consists of roughly 150,000 distinct CDR3 sequences, 80% to 95% of them appearing once. This TCR was sampled from a human donor in good health. The sequenced material came from CD4+ T cells from PBMCs.

The CDR3 sequence is CASSIRARASGANVLTF. The CDR3 DNA reads TGTGCCAGTAGTATACGTGCGAGGGCCTCTGGGGCCAACGTCCTGACTTTC. This sequence joins TRBV19 and TRBJ2-6; D is perhaps TRBD2 (5 bases). The CDR3 consists of 17 residues. Per the germline V gene, CDR1 is LNHDA and CDR2 is SQIVND (reference sequence). The V gene lost 2 bases and the J gene lost 0 bases, with 11 bases spanning the gap.